The 28 T cell receptor beta chains listed next were all sequenced from one sample in a study of identical twins. In TCRdb, the 5' RACE reads were re-called with MiXCR into one record per CDR3 protein. The sample has nearly 900,000 distinct CDR3 sequences, roughly an eighth seen once. The data also belong to a second study, concerning yellow fever vaccine responses in identical twins.

Sequenced material: PBMCs. Source of these receptors: a woman younger than 30 in good health.

This clonotype was seen a handful of times. The chain combines TRBV5-1 with TRBJ2-1, with 8 bases aligning to TRBD1. The V gene's germline CDR1 is SGHRS and CDR2 YFSETQ. This CDR3 is built from 15 residues. V lost 1 base, J lost 9 bases, and 9 bases stayed unmatched. The CDR3 sequence is CASSLFGQGHGEQFF. The CDR3 DNA reads TGCGCCAGCAGCTTGTTCGGACAGGGTCATGGTGAGCAGTTCTTC.

This clonotype was counted between two and nine times. This rearrangement joins TRBV24-1 to TRBJ2-1, with TRBD2 identical over 8 bases. V shed 5 bases, J shed 7 bases, and the junction held 6 bases outside the gene matches. Per germline, CDR1 KGHDR and CDR2 SFDVKD. CDR3 length: 14 residues. CDR3: CATSVSGSGNEQFF. CDR3 DNA: TGTGCCACCAGTGTCAGCGGGAGTGGGAATGAGCAGTTCTTC.

This clonotype was seen more than once but under ten times. The rearrangement links TRBV10-3 to TRBJ2-6; 8 bases align to TRBD2. CDR1 ENHRY and CDR2 SYGVKD come from the germline V gene. CDR3 length equals 15 residues. Trimming at V came to 6 bases and at J to 2 bases, leaving 3 bases not matched to a gene. The CDR3: CAIRSGGPGANVLTF. The DNA for the CDR3 is TGTGCCATCAGGTCGGGAGGGCCTGGGGCCAACGTCCTGACTTTC.

The J gene is TRBJ2-1, the V gene TRBV12-3 or TRBV12-4; D gene uncertain. V was shortened by 2 bases and J by 2 bases, with 10 bases between the two germline ends. CDR3 length equals 15 residues. The CDR3 bases are TGTGCCAGCAGTTTAAGCTGGGGAACCTACAATGAGCAGTTCTTC. Translating it yields CASSLSWGTYNEQFF.

There are many counts of this clonotype. The V call is TRBV12-3 or TRBV12-4, the J call TRBJ2-1, with 13 positions matching TRBD2. V was pared by 6 bases and J by 5 bases, with 4 bases of the junction left unmatched. The CDR3 totals 15 residues. Written as DNA, the CDR3 is TGTGCCAGCAGACTAGCGGGGGGGCTCCACAATGAGCAGTTCTTC. This gives the protein CASRLAGGLHNEQFF.

V and J are TRBV11-3 and TRBJ2-3; D gene uncertain. Germline CDR1 and CDR2: SGHNT and YENEEA. The CDR3 consists of 12 residues. Trimming shortened V by 1 base and J by 15 bases, and 14 bases separated the two germline ends. The DNA of the CDR3 is TGTGCCAGCAGCTTAGTAGCCAACACGATCTATTTT. As protein: CASSLVANTIYF.

The chain carries TRBV6-2 or TRBV6-3 and TRBJ2-3, with a weak D call TRBD2 (6 bases). The V gene lost 3 bases and the J gene lost 6 bases, with 16 bases spanning the gap. This CDR3 has 15 amino acids. Germline V gives CDR1 MNHEY, CDR2 SVGEGT. The CDR3 loop reads CASSYRPGELDTQYF. DNA for the CDR3: TGTGCCAGCAGTTATCGCCCGGGAGAGTTGGATACGCAGTATTTT.

This clonotype came up many times. V usage is TRBV4-1 and J usage is TRBJ2-1, with 10 bases that match TRBD2. The CDR3 has 17 amino acids. The germline gives CDR1 MGHRA, CDR2 YSYEKL. V lost 0 bases and J lost 5; bases outside the gene matches: 7. CDR3 coding DNA: TGCGCCAGCAGCCAAGACCCCGGGACTAGCGTACACAATGAGCAGTTCTTC. It codes for CASSQDPGTSVHNEQFF.

The CDR3 coding sequence is TGCAGTGCTCGTGAGGACAGCGTGAGCACAGATACGCAGTATTTT. Encoded protein: CSAREDSVSTDTQYF. J is TRBJ2-3 and V is TRBV20-1; D is possibly TRBD1 (6 bases). Trimming pared 5 bases from V and 0 bases from J, leaving 15 bases between. CDR3 size: 15 residues. Germline V gene data show CDR1 as DFQATT and CDR2 as SNEGSKA (reference sequence).

The gene calls are TRBV19 and TRBJ2-1; the D gene is possibly TRBD2 (6 bases). Germline V gene lookup returns CDR1 LNHDA and CDR2 SQIVND (reference sequence). V lost 5 bases to trimming and J lost 9 bases, with 11 bases between them. The CDR3 runs 12 residues. The CDR3 reads CASSGPRGEQFF. In DNA, the CDR3 is TGTGCCAGTAGTGGGCCGCGGGGTGAGCAGTTCTTC.

The chain links TRBV6-6 to TRBJ2-1; TRBD2 agrees at 9 bases. Germline trimming cut 6 bases from V and 0 bases from J; bases unmatched to any gene: 15. The CDR3 contains 19 residues. CDR1 MNHNY and CDR2 SVGAGI come from the germline V gene (reference sequence). CDR3 amino acids: CASRPGGLAGTVSYNEQFF. The DNA of the CDR3 is TGTGCCAGCAGACCGGGGGGGCTAGCGGGGACGGTCTCCTACAATGAGCAGTTCTTC.

In its sample, this clonotype was seen a few times. The rearrangement links TRBV18 to TRBJ2-3; 8 bases line up with TRBD2. V lost 4 bases and J lost 5; bases outside the gene matches: 2. The CDR3 runs to 13 residues. The germline CDR1 and CDR2 sequences are KGHSH and LQKENI. DNA of the CDR3: TGTGCCAGCTCACGACTAGCGTTAGATACGCAGTATTTT. Translation gives CASSRLALDTQYF.

In its sample, this clonotype was seen a few times. The genes are TRBV28 and TRBJ2-1; no firm D call. CDR1 MDHEN and CDR2 SYDVKM come from the germline V gene. V was cut by 5 bases and J by 9 bases, with 11 bases left in between. This CDR3 region has 12 residues. The CDR3 DNA is TGTGCCAGCAGTCCAAAGTTGTTTGAGCAGTTCTTC. It codes for CASSPKLFEQFF. Full variable domain (missing parts from reference TRBV28 and TRBJ2-1): DVKVTQSSRYLVKRTGEKVFLECVQDMDHENMFWYRQDPGLGLRLIYFSYDVKMKEKGDIPEGYSVSREKKERFSLILESASTNQTSMYLCASSPKLFEQFFGPGTRLTVL.

In its sample, this clonotype was seen a few times. This chain joins TRBV7-9 and TRBJ2-5; perhaps D is TRBD1 or TRBD2 (5 bases each). Between the trimmed V and J ends, which lost 8 bases and 5 bases, there was a span of 21 bases. Germline lookup yields CDR1 SEHNR and CDR2 FQNEAQ (reference sequence). The CDR3 loop spans 15 amino acids. The CDR3 protein is CASSTQSGWGETQYF. CDR3 bases: TGTGCCAGCTCTACCCAGTCGGGCTGGGGGGAGACCCAGTACTTC.

This clonotype appeared a few times. The gene calls are TRBV28 and TRBJ2-2, with unresolved D. Germline V gene lookup returns CDR1 MDHEN and CDR2 SYDVKM. The V end was cut by 6 bases, the J end by 8 bases, with 19 bases between. This CDR3 contains 15 residues. CDR3 coding DNA: TGTGCCAGCAGCCCCCCCCTTGCCCCCCTAGGGGAGCTGTTTTTT. Translating it yields CASSPPLAPLGELFF.

CDR3: CASSEEGWAGELFF. In DNA form, the CDR3 reads TGTGCCAGCAGTGAAGAGGGGTGGGCCGGGGAGCTGTTTTTT. The chain couples TRBV6-1 to TRBJ2-2; D may be TRBD1 (5 bases). This CDR3 contains 14 residues. The V end was cut by 1 base, the J end by 6 bases, with 9 bases between. The germline CDR1 and CDR2 sequences are MNHNS and SASEGT.

This clonotype was picked up a small number of times. V usage is TRBV11-3 and J usage is TRBJ2-5; D is unresolved. CDR1 is SGHNT, CDR2 YENEEA, per germline. This CDR3 is 17 amino acids long. V lost 2 bases and J lost 5, with 21 bases in between. The CDR3 loop reads CASSLQRTADLGETQYF. The CDR3 DNA sequence: TGTGCCAGCAGCTTACAGCGTACGGCGGACCTTGGGGAGACCCAGTACTTC.

V gene TRBV19 combines with J gene TRBJ2-1; 8 nucleotides match TRBD1. CDR1 and CDR2 (germline): LNHDA, SQIVND (reference sequence). The V gene end was trimmed by 2 bases and the J gene end by 2 bases; junction bases not matched to a gene: 2. The CDR3 spans 15 residues. CDR3 nucleotide sequence: TGTGCCAGTAGTATACCAGGGGGCCCCTACAATGAGCAGTTCTTC. Translated: CASSIPGGPYNEQFF.

This clonotype has a handful of counts. The CDR3 DNA follows: TGTGCCAGCAGCCCAAGGGACGCTAACTATGGCTACACCTTC. It codes for CASSPRDANYGYTF. The gene calls are TRBV7-2 and TRBJ1-2; TRBD1 might be the D (5 bases). V was shortened by 5 bases and J by 0 bases, with 10 bases between the two germline ends. The CDR3 spans 14 residues. Germline CDR1 reads SGHTA; CDR2 reads FQGNSA.

The chain has TRBV6-5 and TRBJ2-7, with TRBD1 matching 8 bases. Germline V gene lookup returns CDR1 MNHEY and CDR2 SVGAGI. The CDR3 is 16 amino acids. J gave up 5 bases and V 1 base, and 10 bases lay outside the gene matches. The chain's CDR3 is CASSYCTGQEPHEQYV. In DNA form, the CDR3 reads TGTGCCAGCAGTTACTGCACGGGACAGGAACCCCACGAGCAGTACGTC.

The sample holds a few counts of this clonotype. The gene calls are TRBV3-1 and TRBJ1-6; 8 bases align to TRBD1. From germline, CDR1 is LGHDT and CDR2 YNNKEL (reference sequence). There are 15 residues in the CDR3. V lost 2 bases, J lost 10 bases, and 7 bases stayed unmatched. The CDR3 sequence is CASSQSYRGNSPLHF. The CDR3 DNA follows: TGTGCCAGCAGCCAAAGTTACAGGGGGAACTCACCCCTCCACTTT.

V usage is TRBV29-1 and J usage is TRBJ2-5; 12 nucleotides align to TRBD2. V lost 3 bases to trimming and J lost 7 bases; unmatched junction nucleotides: 18. Germline V gene data show CDR1 as SQVTM and CDR2 as ANQGSEA. The CDR3 covers 18 residues. CDR3 loop: CSVDPPTSGGGPRVTQYF. In DNA form, the CDR3 reads TGCAGCGTTGATCCCCCGACTAGCGGGGGCGGACCTCGGGTGACCCAGTACTTC.

This clonotype was seen only a few times. V and J are TRBV28 and TRBJ1-3; D may be TRBD1 (6 bases). The CDR3 extends over 14 amino acids. V was clipped by 7 bases and J by 4 bases, with 14 bases between them. Germline loops: CDR1 MDHEN, CDR2 SYDVKM. CDR3 residues: CASNPLTGGNTIYF. In DNA, the CDR3 is TGTGCCAGCAACCCTTTAACAGGGGGAAACACCATATATTTT.

This clonotype came up a few times. This rearrangement joins TRBV10-3 to TRBJ2-2, with D tentatively TRBD1 (5 bases). In germline, CDR1 is ENHRY, CDR2 SYGVKD. V lost 6 bases to trimming and J lost 0 bases, with 11 bases between them. CDR3 size: 15 residues. The CDR3 here is CAISRDSSNTGELFF. Here the CDR3 DNA reads TGTGCCATCAGCCGCGACAGCTCGAACACCGGGGAGCTGTTTTTT.

The chain employs TRBV18 and TRBJ1-2; D may be TRBD1 (6 bases). Germline assignment: CDR1 KGHSH and CDR2 LQKENI. This CDR3 spans 13 amino acids. The ends were cut back, 0 bases at V and 8 bases at J, with 10 bases in the middle. This CDR3 is CASSPPNGGGYTF. The CDR3 DNA follows: TGTGCCAGCTCACCACCAAACGGGGGCGGCTACACCTTC.

The rearrangement links TRBV5-1 to TRBJ2-1; D might be TRBD1 (6 bases). Trimming cost V 5 bases and J 0 bases, with 21 bases left between them. Germline V gene lookup returns CDR1 SGHRS and CDR2 YFSETQ. The CDR3 consists of 18 residues. CDR3 nucleotide sequence: TGCGCCAGCAGTTCCGGGACAACCTACTCCCACTCCTACAATGAGCAGTTCTTC. Its protein product is CASSSGTTYSHSYNEQFF.

A few counts support this clonotype. The J gene is TRBJ1-5, the V gene TRBV5-1; D is perhaps TRBD1 (5 bases). The CDR3 runs to 15 residues. Trimming pared 1 base from V and 4 bases from J, leaving 12 bases between. Germline-derived CDR1 and CDR2 are SGHRS and YFSETQ. The CDR3 protein is CASSLQGLGNQPQHF. CDR3 nucleotide sequence: TGCGCCAGCAGCTTGCAGGGTTTGGGGAATCAGCCCCAGCATTTT.

The J gene is TRBJ2-3, the V gene TRBV14; TRBD1 might be the D (5 bases). There are 19 residues in the CDR3. In germline, CDR1 is SGHDN, CDR2 FVKESK. V was trimmed by 1 base and J by 2 bases, leaving 22 bases between them. CDR3 DNA sequence: TGTGCCAGCAGCCAAGGCGATGAAGGGGTCTACCCAGCCACAGATACGCAGTATTTT. The encoded protein is CASSQGDEGVYPATDTQYF.